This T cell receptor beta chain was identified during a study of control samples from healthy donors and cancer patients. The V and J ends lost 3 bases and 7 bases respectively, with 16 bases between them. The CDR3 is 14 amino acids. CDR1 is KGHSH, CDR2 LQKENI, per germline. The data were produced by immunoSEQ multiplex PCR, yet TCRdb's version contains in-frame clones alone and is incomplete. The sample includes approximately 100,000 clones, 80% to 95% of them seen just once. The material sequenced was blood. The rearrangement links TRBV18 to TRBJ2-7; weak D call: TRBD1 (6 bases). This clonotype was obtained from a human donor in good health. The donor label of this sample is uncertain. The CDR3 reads CASSPYRDLGEQYV. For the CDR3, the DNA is TGTGCCAGCTCACCCTACAGGGATCTCGGGGAGCAGTACGTC.